Listed below are T cell receptor beta chains from one sample, sequenced in a study of T-cell memory formation after mild COVID-19. TCRdb itself ran the 5' RACE reads through MiXCR, one entry per CDR3 protein. The sample gives roughly 200,000 distinct CDR3 sequences, about 17% of which show up once; roughly 2.4% is in the top ten. The sample comprised PBMCs or a T cell subset sorted from them (not recorded which). These receptors were collected from an adult woman who had mild COVID-19 (a few samples of this study predate the infection). Cell type and time point are not known. CDR3s include the opening cysteine and the closing phenylalanine or tryptophan. The D gene is left open where the match is weak. Not every row has a clone size; where given, it reads once, few, many or a size class.

.,TRBJ2-3,TRBV12-5,few,TGTGCTAGTGGTTTGGGCAGCACAGATACGCAGTATTTT,CASGLGSTDTQYF
.,TRBJ2-2,TRBV12-3/TRBV12-4,few,TGTGCCACCAAGTCGCTAGCAGCCACCGGGGAGCTGTTTTTT,CATKSLAATGELFF
TRBD1,TRBJ2-5,TRBV19,few,TGTGCCAGTACCGACGACAGGGTCCAAGAGACCCTATACTTC,CASTDDRVQETLYF
TRBD2,TRBJ2-1,TRBV7-3,few,TGTGCCAGCAGCTCGGTGGGACTATCCTACAATGAGCAGTTCTTC,CASSSVGLSYNEQFF
.,TRBJ1-1,TRBV7-3,.,TGTGCCAGCAGCTCAACCCCGAGGGACCTTAGGGGGGAGACTGAAGCTTTCTTT,CASSSTPRDLRGETEAFF
.,TRBJ1-2,TRBV7-2,.,TGTGCCAGCCAACTGCCGAGCGCCGGAGGCGGCTACACCTTC,CASQLPSAGGGYTF
.,TRBJ1-3,TRBV9,.,TGTGCCAGCAGCGTAACAGGGCTGGGAAACACCATATATTTT,CASSVTGLGNTIYF
.,TRBJ1-2,TRBV19,.,TGTGCCAGTAGTCCCATGCTGGGAAGGGCATCTTGGGATGGCTACACCTTC,CASSPMLGRASWDGYTF
TRBD1,TRBJ1-5,TRBV20-1,few,TGCAGTGCCCCGACAGGGGGAAGCAATCAGCCCCAGCATTTT,CSAPTGGSNQPQHF
.,TRBJ2-1,TRBV11-2,few,TGTGCCAGCAGCTTACTGAGGGGTCGCTCCTACAATGAGCAGTTCTTC,CASSLLRGRSYNEQFF
.,TRBJ2-3,TRBV6-1,.,TGTGCCAGCAGTGTCTCCCCCATCACAGATACGCAGTATTTT,CASSVSPITDTQYF
TRBD1,TRBJ1-1,TRBV7-2,once,TGTGCCAGCAGCCCATCCAGGGGGGAGACGGCTTTCTTT,CASSPSRGETAFF
.,TRBJ2-5,TRBV29-1,few,TGCAGCGTTGAAGACCCGGGGCCGGAGACCCAGTACTTC,CSVEDPGPETQYF
.,TRBJ1-4,TRBV7-2,few,TGTGCCAGCAGCCGGGGTATTCTGAATGAAAAACTGTTTTTT,CASSRGILNEKLFF
TRBD2,TRBJ2-3,TRBV7-6,few,TGTGCCAGCAGCTTAGCCCGGAGCGGGGGGTACACAGATACGCAGTATTTT,CASSLARSGGYTDTQYF
.,TRBJ2-7,TRBV5-1,few,TGCGCCAGCAGCTCCATCCCCGATAGCTCCTACGAGCAGTACTTC,CASSSIPDSSYEQYF
.,TRBJ2-7,TRBV5-1,few,TGCGCCAGCAGCTTGGAACCGGGATCGGCCTACGAGCAGTACTTC,CASSLEPGSAYEQYF
.,TRBJ2-5,TRBV7-6,.,TGTGCCAGCAGCTTAGTGGTTAGCCGCGGTGAGACCCAGTACTTC,CASSLVVSRGETQYF
.,TRBJ1-2,TRBV6-5,.,TGTGCCAGCACGGCGACAGTTAACTATGGCTACACCTTC,CASTATVNYGYTF
.,TRBJ2-1,TRBV20-1,many,TGCAGTGCTAGAGGCTACAATGAGCAGTTCTTC,CSARGYNEQFF
TRBD2,TRBJ2-1,TRBV5-1,few,TGCGCCAGCAGCTTGGCCGGGGAGCGGGAGGGTACCTACAATGAGCAGTTCTTC,CASSLAGEREGTYNEQFF
.,TRBJ1-5,TRBV6-6,.,TGTGCCAGCGGACCCTATAGCAATCAGCCCCAGCATTTT,CASGPYSNQPQHF
.,TRBJ2-1,TRBV5-6,.,TGTGCCAGCAGCTTGTATCCAGGGGATATTGAGCAGTTCTTC,CASSLYPGDIEQFF
.,TRBJ2-7,TRBV12-3/TRBV12-4,few,TGTGCCAGCAGTTTTCAAGGTAACTTCCTTAGGTCCTACGAGCAGTACTTC,CASSFQGNFLRSYEQYF
TRBD1,TRBJ2-1,TRBV20-1,.,TGCAGTGCTAGAGGGCTGGGGACAGGGCACAATGAGCAGTTCTTC,CSARGLGTGHNEQFF
.,TRBJ2-7,TRBV24-1,few,TGTGCCACCAGTGACGCGACGGTCTACGAGCAGTACTTC,CATSDATVYEQYF
.,TRBJ2-7,TRBV7-9,.,TGTGCCAGCAGCTTAGTCGAAACAGTCTCCTACGAGCAGTACTTC,CASSLVETVSYEQYF
.,TRBJ2-4,TRBV5-1,many,TGCGCCAGCAGCCCAGAGGTCGGTGGTTCGTACTTC,CASSPEVGGSYF